The subject of this entry is one TCR beta chain. This specimen comes from a study of PD-L1 blockade in urothelial cancer. The wider study: Atezolizumab 1,200 mg was given intravenously every 3 weeks, starting 2014. The researchers analyzed blood 3 weeks (second dose) and 6 weeks after treatment start.

Clones were read by immunoSEQ multiplex PCR, and TCRdb kept only the in-frame ones, dropping some. The table shows about 95,000 clones, with around 86% occurring only once. CDR3 length: 13 amino acids. Per the germline V gene, CDR1 is MRHNA and CDR2 is SNTAGT. V was trimmed by 5 bases and J by 2 bases, leaving 7 bases between them. Time point described: pretreatment peripheral blood. This chain uses TRBV6-4 with TRBJ2-1; D perhaps matches TRBD1 (6 bases). The receptor was isolated from a man aged 55 to 69 with urothelial cancer. Sequencing was performed on PBMCs, taken around atezolizumab (anti-PD-L1) treatment. The CDR3 sequence is CASSSGAYNEQFF. CDR3 sequence (DNA): TGTGCCAGCAGTTCAGGGGCCTACAATGAGCAGTTCTTC.